This TCR beta chain was identified during a study of T cells in Graves' hyperthyroidism and ophthalmopathy. Study information: Peripheral blood samples were taken at initial diagnosis, prior to any treatment.

In this sample, this clonotype turned up many times. RNA transcripts served as the template for amplifying TCR beta CDR3 regions. Carried out on the TCR CDR3, a first-round RT-PCR used the HTBI primer set. From the multiplex PCR reads, TCRdb called clonotypes with MiXCR, one entry per CDR3 protein. Found here are hundreds of thousands of distinct CDR3 sequences, about 14% of them singletons; the top ten hold 4.3%. Losses at the gene ends were 7 bases for V and 5 bases for J; bases not matched to a gene: 15. Germline assignment: CDR1 SQVTM and CDR2 ANQGSEA. The CDR3 runs to 16 residues. Patients having uncontrolled infection, another autoimmune disease, pregnancy or lactation were not included. Orbital computed tomography, thyroid ultrasound, serum thyroxine and TRAb, and clinical symptoms together informed the diagnoses.

The specimen was blood. The rearrangement uses TRBV29-1 and TRBJ2-5; 11 nucleotides agree with TRBD2. The sequence came from a woman between 35 and 50 years old with Graves' ophthalmopathy. The CDR3 reads CSAGLAEFEGGETQYF. The DNA of the CDR3 is TGCAGCGCGGGACTAGCGGAGTTCGAGGGGGGGGAGACCCAGTACTTC.